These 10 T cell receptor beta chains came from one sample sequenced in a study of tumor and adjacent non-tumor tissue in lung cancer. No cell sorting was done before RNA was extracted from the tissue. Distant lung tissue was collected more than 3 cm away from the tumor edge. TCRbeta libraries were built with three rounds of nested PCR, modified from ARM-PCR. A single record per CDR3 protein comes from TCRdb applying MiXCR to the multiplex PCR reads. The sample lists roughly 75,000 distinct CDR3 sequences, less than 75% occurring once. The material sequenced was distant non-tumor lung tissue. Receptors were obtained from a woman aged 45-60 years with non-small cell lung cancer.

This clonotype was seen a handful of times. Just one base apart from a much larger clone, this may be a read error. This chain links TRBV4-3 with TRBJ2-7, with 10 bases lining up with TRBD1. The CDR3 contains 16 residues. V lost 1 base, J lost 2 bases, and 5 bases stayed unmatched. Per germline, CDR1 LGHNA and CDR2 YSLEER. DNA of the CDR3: TGCGCCAGCAGCCAAGGACAGGGGGCAGACACCTACGAGCAGTACTTC. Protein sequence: CASSQGQGADTYEQYF.

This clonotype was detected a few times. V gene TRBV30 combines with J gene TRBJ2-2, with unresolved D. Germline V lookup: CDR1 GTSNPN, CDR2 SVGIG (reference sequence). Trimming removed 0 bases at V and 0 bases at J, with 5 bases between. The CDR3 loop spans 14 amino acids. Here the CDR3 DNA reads TGTGCCTGGAGTGTCACAACGAACACCGGGGAGCTGTTTTTT. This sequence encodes CAWSVTTNTGELFF.

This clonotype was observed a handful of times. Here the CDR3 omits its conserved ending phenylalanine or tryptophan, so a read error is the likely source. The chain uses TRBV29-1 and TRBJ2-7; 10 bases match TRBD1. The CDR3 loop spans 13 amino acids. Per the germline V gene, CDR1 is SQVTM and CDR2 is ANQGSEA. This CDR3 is CSFEGTGDDDQYS. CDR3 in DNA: TGCAGCTTCGAAGGGACAGGGGATGACGATCAGTACTCC.

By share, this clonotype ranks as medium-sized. The CDR3 reads CAISENQGTEAFF. The CDR3 DNA reads TGTGCCATCAGTGAGAACCAGGGCACTGAAGCTTTCTTT. J is TRBJ1-1 and V is TRBV10-3; perhaps TRBD1 as D (5 bases). Germline values: CDR1 ENHRY, CDR2 SYGVKD. Deletions cut 2 bases from V and 4 bases from J, with 8 bases between. This CDR3 contains 13 residues.

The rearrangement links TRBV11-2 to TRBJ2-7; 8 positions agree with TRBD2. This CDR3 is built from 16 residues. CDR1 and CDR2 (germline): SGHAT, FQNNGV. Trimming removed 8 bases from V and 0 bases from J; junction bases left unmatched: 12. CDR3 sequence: CASCPMTSAISYEQYF. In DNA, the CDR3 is TGTGCCAGCTGCCCAATGACTAGCGCGATCTCCTACGAGCAGTACTTC.

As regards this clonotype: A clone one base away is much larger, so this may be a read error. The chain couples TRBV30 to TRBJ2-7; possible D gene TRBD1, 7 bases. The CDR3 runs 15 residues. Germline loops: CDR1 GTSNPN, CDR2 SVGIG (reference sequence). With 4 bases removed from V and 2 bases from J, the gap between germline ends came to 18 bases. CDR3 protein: CAWTRLGGRTYEQYF. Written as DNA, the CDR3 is TGTGCCTGGACCAGACTAGGGGGCCGAACCTACGAGCAGTACTTC.

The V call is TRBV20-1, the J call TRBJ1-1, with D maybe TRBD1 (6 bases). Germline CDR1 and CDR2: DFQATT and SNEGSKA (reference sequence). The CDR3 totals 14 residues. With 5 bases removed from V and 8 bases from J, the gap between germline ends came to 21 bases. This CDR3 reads CSALQTGGGSEAFF. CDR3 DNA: TGCAGTGCTCTCCAGACCGGCGGGGGCTCAGAAGCTTTCTTT.

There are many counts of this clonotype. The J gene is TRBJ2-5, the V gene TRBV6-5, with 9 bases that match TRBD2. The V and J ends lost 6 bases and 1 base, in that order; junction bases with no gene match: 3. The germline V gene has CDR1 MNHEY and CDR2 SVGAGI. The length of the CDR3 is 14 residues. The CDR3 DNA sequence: TGTGCCAGCAGCCAGACTAGCGGCCAAGAGACCCAGTACTTC. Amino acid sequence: CASSQTSGQETQYF.

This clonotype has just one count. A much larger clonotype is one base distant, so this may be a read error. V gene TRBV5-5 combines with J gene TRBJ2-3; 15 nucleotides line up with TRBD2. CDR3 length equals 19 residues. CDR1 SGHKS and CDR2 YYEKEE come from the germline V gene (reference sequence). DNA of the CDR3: TGTGCCAGCAGCTTGGGCGGACTAGCGGGAGGGCTGGGCACAGATACGCGGTATTTT. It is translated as CASSLGGLAGGLGTDTRYF.

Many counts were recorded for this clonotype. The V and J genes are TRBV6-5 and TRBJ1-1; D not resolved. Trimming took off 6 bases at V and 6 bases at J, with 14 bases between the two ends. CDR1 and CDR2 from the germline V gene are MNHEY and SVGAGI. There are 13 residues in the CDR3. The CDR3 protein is CASSLGPRAEAFF. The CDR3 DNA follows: TGTGCCAGCAGCCTAGGGCCTCGGGCTGAAGCTTTCTTT.